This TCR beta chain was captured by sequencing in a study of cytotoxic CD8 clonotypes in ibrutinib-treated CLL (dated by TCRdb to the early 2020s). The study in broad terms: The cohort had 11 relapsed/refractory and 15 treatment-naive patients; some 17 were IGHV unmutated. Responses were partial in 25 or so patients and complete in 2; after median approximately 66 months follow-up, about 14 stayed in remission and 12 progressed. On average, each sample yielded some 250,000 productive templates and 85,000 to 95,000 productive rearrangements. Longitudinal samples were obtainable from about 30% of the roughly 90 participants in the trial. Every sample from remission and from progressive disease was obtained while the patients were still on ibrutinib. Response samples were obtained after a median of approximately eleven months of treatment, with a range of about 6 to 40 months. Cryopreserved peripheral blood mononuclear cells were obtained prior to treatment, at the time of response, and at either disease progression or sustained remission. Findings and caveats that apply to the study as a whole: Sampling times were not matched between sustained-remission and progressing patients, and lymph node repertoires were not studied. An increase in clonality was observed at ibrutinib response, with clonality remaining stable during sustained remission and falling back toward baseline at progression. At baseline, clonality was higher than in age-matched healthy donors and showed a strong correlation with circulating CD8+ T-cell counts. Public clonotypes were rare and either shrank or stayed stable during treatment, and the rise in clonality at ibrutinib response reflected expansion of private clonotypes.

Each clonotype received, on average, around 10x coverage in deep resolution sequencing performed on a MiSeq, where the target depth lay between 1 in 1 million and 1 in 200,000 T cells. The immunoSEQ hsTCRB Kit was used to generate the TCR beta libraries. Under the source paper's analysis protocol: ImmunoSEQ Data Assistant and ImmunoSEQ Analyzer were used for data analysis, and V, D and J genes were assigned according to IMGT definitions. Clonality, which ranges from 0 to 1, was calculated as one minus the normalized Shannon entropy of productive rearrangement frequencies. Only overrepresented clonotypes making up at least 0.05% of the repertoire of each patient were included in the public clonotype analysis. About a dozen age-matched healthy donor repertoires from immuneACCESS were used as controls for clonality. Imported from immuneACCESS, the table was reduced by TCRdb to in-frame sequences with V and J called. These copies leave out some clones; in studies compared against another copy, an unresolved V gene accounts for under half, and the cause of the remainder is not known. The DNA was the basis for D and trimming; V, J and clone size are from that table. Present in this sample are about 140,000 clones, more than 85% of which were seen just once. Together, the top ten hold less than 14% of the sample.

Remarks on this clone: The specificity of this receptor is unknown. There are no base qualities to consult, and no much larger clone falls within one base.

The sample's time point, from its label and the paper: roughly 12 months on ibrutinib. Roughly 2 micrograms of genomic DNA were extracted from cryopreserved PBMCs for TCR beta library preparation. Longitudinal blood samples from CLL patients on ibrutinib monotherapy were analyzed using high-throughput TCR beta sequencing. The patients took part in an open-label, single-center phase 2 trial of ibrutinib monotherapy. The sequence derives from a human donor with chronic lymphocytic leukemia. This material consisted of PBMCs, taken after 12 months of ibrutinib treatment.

In nucleotides, the sequence is TGTGCCATCAGTGAAGATGAGGAGACCCAGTACTTC. Its translation is CAISEDEETQYF. Recombination linked TRBV10-3 to TRBJ2-5; no confident D gene assignment can be made. Counted from cysteine to phenylalanine, this CDR3 has 12 amino acids. Only CDR3 DNA is held: 36 bases, read in frame from base 1. Per the germline V gene, ENHRY is the CDR1 and SYGVKD is the CDR2. A distance of 7 bases separates the germline ends of V and J, which lose 3 bases and 5 bases respectively.